The 11 T cell receptor beta chains given below trace back to one sample, sequenced in a study of blood T cell repertoires in COVID-19. TCRdb keeps only in-frame clones here, not all; method: immunoSEQ multiplex PCR. The table lists nearly 110,000 clones, 80% to 90% of them singletons, with approximately 4.9% in the top ten. The sequencing input was peripheral blood. The source of these receptors is a man between 40 and 49 years old with active or convalescent COVID-19.

The V call is TRBV7-2, the J call TRBJ1-2; no firm D call. V lost 5 bases and J 0 bases, leaving 13 bases between the germline ends. Looked up from germline, CDR1 is SGHTA and CDR2 is FQGNSA. The CDR3 has 15 residues. The CDR3 is CASSLRQGANYGYTF. The CDR3 nucleotides read TGTGCCAGCAGCCTACGACAAGGCGCTAACTATGGCTACACCTTC.

The chain carries TRBV7-2 and TRBJ1-2, with 9 bases lining up with TRBD1. This CDR3 has 12 residues. CDR1 and CDR2 from the germline V gene are SGHTA and FQGNSA. Unmatched junction bases numbered 3, after V lost 5 bases and J lost 8 bases. The CDR3 coding sequence is TGTGCCAGCAGCCCAGACAGGGGGGGCTACACCTTC. Protein product: CASSPDRGGYTF.

The chain is built from TRBV6-5 and TRBJ1-6, with 8 positions matching TRBD1. The CDR3 contains 14 residues. Germline V gene data show CDR1 as MNHEY and CDR2 as SVGAGI. V was clipped by 6 bases and J by 10 bases; unmatched bases: 8. CDR3 sequence: CASSRQGKDSPLHF. CDR3 nucleotide sequence: TGTGCCAGCAGCCGACAGGGGAAAGACTCACCCCTCCACTTT.

This sequence joins TRBV6-6 and TRBJ1-2, with 7 bases that match TRBD1. The germline gives CDR1 MNHNY, CDR2 SVGAGI (reference sequence). This CDR3 has 15 residues. Trimming removed 2 bases from V and 4 bases from J; junction bases left unmatched: 7. CDR3 bases: TGTGCCAGCAGTTACCCGACACAGGGGCGCTATGGCTACACCTTC. Translated: CASSYPTQGRYGYTF.

The rearrangement links TRBV7-2 to TRBJ1-1, with D possibly TRBD1 on 6 matching bases. V lost 5 bases and J lost 1, with 11 bases in between. The CDR3 has 14 amino acids. Germline V lookup: CDR1 SGHTA, CDR2 FQGNSA. CDR3 region: CASSPQTGNTEAFF. The CDR3 DNA reads TGTGCCAGCAGCCCTCAGACAGGGAACACTGAAGCTTTCTTT. The whole variable domain, remainder taken from reference TRBV7-2 and TRBJ1-1, is GAGVSQSPSNKVTEKGKDVELRCDPISGHTALYWYRQSLGQGLEFLIYFQGNSAPDKSGLPSDRFSAERTGGSVSTLTIQRTQQEDSAVYLCASSPQTGNTEAFFGQGTRLTVV.

A remark on this clone: The conserved phenylalanine or tryptophan normally closing the CDR3 is absent here, so this likely arose from a read error. It is unclear where the CDR3 begins or ends on the DNA, so no DNA is shown, and the CDR3 is as TCRdb lists it. The chain has TRBV24-1 and TRBJ1-2; the tabulated D call, TRBD1, remains unverified against the DNA. The CDR3 sequence runs 11 residues, both termini included. The germline V gene has CDR1 KGHDR and CDR2 SFDVKD. The CDR3 region is CATLHCGQGAS.

This clone showed up just a few times. Written as DNA, the CDR3 is TGCGCCAGCAGCCCGAAACAGGGGGAGAACACTGAAGCTTTCTTT. Translated, it gives CASSPKQGENTEAFF. The chain links TRBV4-3 to TRBJ1-1, with 8 bases aligning to TRBD1. Per the germline V gene, CDR1 is LGHNA and CDR2 is YSLEER. This CDR3 is built from 15 residues. Trimming took 4 bases from V and 1 from J; bases not matched to a gene: 5.

The rearrangement joins TRBV5-1 to TRBJ2-2, with 12 bases matching TRBD2. V dropped 7 bases and J dropped 6; count of bases not matched to a gene: 7. Germline values: CDR1 SGHRS, CDR2 YFSETQ. The CDR3 has 15 amino acids. This CDR3 is CASGLAGGPAGELFF. The CDR3 nucleotides read TGCGCCAGCGGCCTAGCGGGAGGGCCGGCCGGGGAGCTGTTTTTT.

The chain has TRBV6-2 or TRBV6-3 and TRBJ2-1; 9 bases agree with TRBD2. The CDR3 length is 16 residues. After removal of 6 bases from V and 7 bases from J, the junction contained 13 bases not matched to a gene. Germline values: CDR1 MNHEY, CDR2 SVGEGT. CDR3 bases: TGTGCCAGCAGCCCCGCAATGAGCGGGAGGAAGAATGAGCAGTTCTTC. Encoded protein: CASSPAMSGRKNEQFF.

V gene TRBV5-1 combines with J gene TRBJ1-3; 9 bases align to TRBD1. This CDR3 contains 16 residues. V gave up 4 bases and J gave up 1 base; unmatched junction bases: 6. Per the germline V gene, CDR1 is SGHRS and CDR2 is YFSETQ. The CDR3 reads CASSTAGTGSGNTIYF. CDR3 bases: TGCGCCAGCAGCACCGCCGGGACAGGGTCTGGAAACACCATATATTTT.

The chain uses TRBV12-3 or TRBV12-4 and TRBJ1-1; maybe TRBD1 (6 bases). The CDR3 runs 13 residues. The V end was cut by 6 bases, the J end by 6 bases, with 14 bases between. CDR3 sequence: CASSPQGLSEAFF. The CDR3 DNA follows: TGTGCCAGCAGCCCTCAGGGGTTGTCTGAAGCTTTCTTT.